This T cell receptor (beta chain) was identified during a study of blood T cell repertoires in COVID-19. The CDR3 sequence is 12 residues long. V was shortened by 9 bases and J by 1 base, with 8 bases between the two germline ends. CDR1 is KGHDR and CDR2 is SFDVKD in the germline V gene. Authors' analysis steps: Amplifying reference gene primers gave estimates of nucleated cell counts. The method was immunoSEQ multiplex PCR; TCRdb's version includes in-frame clones alone and lacks a portion of them. The V and J calls and clone size come from that table; D and trimming were worked out from the DNA. The data hold about 150,000 clones, with about 90% observed a single time.

The TCR sequence derives from a man between 45 and 60 years old with acute or convalescent COVID-19. The gene calls are TRBV24-1 and TRBJ1-1, with D maybe TRBD1 (6 bases). Material: peripheral blood. Written as DNA, the CDR3 is TGTGCCACCTCGACAGGGAACACTGAAGCTTTCTTT. Protein product: CATSTGNTEAFF.